The rows below give T cell receptor beta chains drawn from one sample of a study of T cell responses to AZD1222 COVID-19 vaccine. Using immunoSEQ multiplex PCR, the repertoire was profiled, and TCRdb retains in-frame clones only, with some absent. This sample has 100,000 to 150,000 clones, with 85% to 90% found just once. The starting material was peripheral blood, obtained on day 0 of AZD1222 vaccination. The receptor set was obtained from an adult in good health. The CDR3 runs from the conserved cysteine through the conserved F or W.

>TRBV6-4|TRBJ2-3
CASSERETDTQYF
>TRBV9|TRBJ1-6
CASAPGHYNSPLHF
>TRBV7-9|TRBJ2-7
CASSMGLLYEQYF
>TRBV10-3|TRBJ1-1
CAISESAGLNTEAFF
>TRBV11-1|TRBJ2-1
CASSLRIADNEQFF
>TRBV10-3|TRBJ1-2
CAISVGGGRNYGYTF
>TRBV25-1|TRBJ1-1
CASSDPRGNTEAFF
>TRBV19|TRBJ2-5
CASRDNRGTFQETQYF
>TRBV4-2|TRBJ1-5
CASSQEAPQPQHF
>TRBV7-3|TRBJ2-1
CASSQDYHDEQFF
>TRBV5-1|TRBJ1-2
CASSFGTTYGYTF
>TRBV7-9|TRBJ1-1
CASSAGQNTEAFF
>TRBV6-5|TRBJ2-7
CASSYSGGYPQAEQYF
>TRBV28|TRBJ1-3
CASSPRTLSSGNTIYF
>TRBV2|TRBJ1-3
CASSDYNHSGNTIYF
>TRBV28|TRBJ2-7
CASSPGYEQYF
>TRBV5-4|TRBJ2-2
CAMTGGNTGELFF
>TRBV6-5|TRBJ1-1
CASSYGAGIWGTEAFF
>TRBV5-4|TRBJ2-5
CASSLGQRGALETQYF
>TRBV10-2|TRBJ2-2
CASSESSGPTGELFF
>TRBV2|TRBJ2-7
CASSEEGQVSYEQYF
>TRBV9|TRBJ1-1
CASSVGWLDTEAFF